The present T cell receptor (beta chain) was sequenced within a study of T cells after yellow fever vaccination. Regarding this clonotype: Its antigen is not identified.

Study results and limitations: Once the booster was given, most primary-vaccination clones reappeared, at just under 98% for CD4 and 85% to 90% for CD8. The bulk population could contribute abundant contaminating clonotypes to FACS-sorted repertoires. On re-exposure, the response was weaker but peaked faster, at day 5 versus 15.

UMIs were added to TCR cDNA along with a universal primer site when it was made by 5'RACE template switching. TCRdb processed the 5' RACE reads anew with MiXCR; each CDR3 protein has one entry. This sample yields about 340,000 distinct CDR3 sequences, of which roughly an eighth are seen a single time; about 3% belongs to the top ten. V lost 1 base, J lost 1 base, and 12 bases lay in between. The CDR3 totals 16 residues. Looked up from germline, CDR1 is LGHDT and CDR2 is YNNKEL (reference sequence). This specimen was CD4+ T cells sorted from PBMCs, taken 15 days after the yellow fever booster vaccination. The clonotype comes from a man younger than 35 who received the YFV17D yellow fever vaccine. V gene TRBV3-1 combines with J gene TRBJ2-3; the D gene is possibly TRBD1 (5 bases). CDR3 in DNA: TGTGCCAGCAGCCAAGCTTTAGGGGCGGGCACAGATACGCAGTATTTT. This gives the protein CASSQALGAGTDTQYF.